Listed below are T cell receptor beta chains from one sample, sequenced in a study of blood T cell repertoires in COVID-19. Libraries were prepared by immunoSEQ multiplex PCR; TCRdb keeps only in-frame clonotypes and omits some of them. The data show 130,000 to 150,000 clones, around nine tenths seen once. The sequenced sample consisted of peripheral blood. Receptor source: a man aged 45 to 65 with active or convalescent COVID-19. Both conserved end residues are part of each CDR3. D genes are given only for firm matches. A row's size may be missing; if present it is once, few, many or a size class.

>TRBJ2-7|NA|few|TRBV7-8
TGTGCCAGCAGCTTAGACAGACTAAACGAGCAGTACTTC
CASSLDRLNEQYF
>TRBJ2-3|TRBD1|NA|TRBV15
TGTGCCACCAGCAGAGATAGACAGGGGGCTTCAGATACGCAGTATTTT
CATSRDRQGASDTQYF
>TRBJ2-7|TRBD2|NA|TRBV19
TGTGCCAGTAGTATTGCGGGAGGGCCCGGCGAGCAGTACTTC
CASSIAGGPGEQYF
>TRBJ2-2|NA|few|TRBV3-1/TRBV3-2
TGTGCCAGCAGCCTAAGCAGCGGGACCGGGGAGCTGTTTTTT
CASSLSSGTGELFF
>TRBJ2-3|TRBD2|NA|TRBV30
TGTGCCTGGATGAAGGGACTAGCGGCCACAGATACGCAGTATTTT
CAWMKGLAATDTQYF
>TRBJ2-2|TRBD1|NA|TRBV5-5
TGTGCCAGCAGAACCCCGGGACAGGGGCGGGCCGGGGAGCTGTTTTTT
CASRTPGQGRAGELFF
>TRBJ2-7|TRBD1|NA|TRBV24-1
TGTGCCACCAGTGACTCTGACAGGGTAGTATACTCCTACGAGCAGTACTTC
CATSDSDRVVYSYEQYF
>TRBJ2-5|TRBD2|NA|TRBV9
TGTGCCAGCAGCGTAGCGGGAGGGCCGTTGGAGACCCAGTACTTC
CASSVAGGPLETQYF
>TRBJ2-1|NA|NA|TRBV7-2
TGTGCCAGCAGCTTATACGGAGCCTACAATGAGCAGTTCTTC
CASSLYGAYNEQFF
>TRBJ2-7|TRBD1|NA|TRBV27
TGTGCCAGCAGTACCTTAGACAGGGGGAACTACGAGCAGTACTTC
CASSTLDRGNYEQYF
>TRBJ1-1|TRBD1|NA|TRBV18
TGTGCCAGCTCACCCCTGGGACAGGGGGCTAGTGAAGCTTTCTTT
CASSPLGQGASEAFF
>TRBJ2-3|NA|NA|TRBV14
TGTGCCAGCAGCCGGCTATACTACACAGATACGCAGTATTTT
CASSRLYYTDTQYF
>TRBJ2-7|NA|NA|TRBV7-9
TGTGCCAGCAGACCCCTAGAGGGTTACGAGCAGTACTTC
CASRPLEGYEQYF
>TRBJ1-2|NA|NA|TRBV19
TGTGCCAGTACCCAGGGGAACTATGGCTACACCTTC
CASTQGNYGYTF
>TRBJ2-5|TRBD1|NA|TRBV19
TGTGCCAGTACAAAACATCACCCCCGGGACAGACGTCTCGGGGAGGAGACCCAGTACTTC
CASTKHHPRDRRLGEETQYF
>TRBJ2-3|TRBD1|NA|TRBV30
TGTGCCTGGAGTCCCCGGACAGGGACAGATACGCAGTATTTT
CAWSPRTGTDTQYF
>TRBJ1-3|TRBD1|NA|TRBV12-5
TGTGCTAGTGGTTTGGTACAGGGGAGCTCTGGAAACACCATATATTTT
CASGLVQGSSGNTIYF
>TRBJ1-4|TRBD1|NA|TRBV10-3
TGTGCCATCAGTGATCCCGACAGGGTGGATGAAAAACTGTTTTTT
CAISDPDRVDEKLFF
>TRBJ2-2|TRBD1|once|TRBV28
TGTGCCAGCAGGGGACAGGGGGCTGGCACCGGGGAGCTGTTTTTT
CASRGQGAGTGELFF
>TRBJ2-2|NA|NA|TRBV4-3
TGCGCCAGCAGCCTACGGGCGACTACTAGATCCGGGGAGCTGTTTTTT
CASSLRATTRSGELFF
>TRBJ2-7|NA|NA|TRBV11-3
TGTGCCAGCAGCTTCCCCCCCAGGACGGGGGAGTACGAGCAGTACTTC
CASSFPPRTGEYEQYF
>TRBJ2-1|TRBD2|NA|TRBV11-2
TGTGCCAGCAGCCTCTCTTCAGCGGGATACTCCTACAATGAGCAGTTCTTC
CASSLSSAGYSYNEQFF
>TRBJ2-1|TRBD2|NA|TRBV6-5
TGTGCCATTAGGACTAGCGGGAGCTCCTACAATGAGCAGTTCTTC
CAIRTSGSSYNEQFF
>TRBJ2-3|TRBD1|NA|TRBV24-1
TGTGCCACCAGTGACCCTACGGGGACAGGGGTGAACGGAGATACGCAGTATTTT
CATSDPTGTGVNGDTQYF
>TRBJ2-1|TRBD1|NA|TRBV5-4
TGTGCCAGCAGCTACCGACAGGGGGCGAACAATGAGCAGTTCTTC
CASSYRQGANNEQFF
>TRBJ1-2|NA|NA|TRBV2
TGTGCCAGCAGTCCACTGAGAGACAGGACCTCTAACTATGGCTACACCTTC
CASSPLRDRTSNYGYTF
>TRBJ2-3|NA|NA|TRBV3-1/TRBV3-2
TGTGCCAGCAGCGGGGAGGCTAGCCCTAGCACAGATACGCAGTATTTT
CASSGEASPSTDTQYF
>TRBJ2-3|TRBD2|NA|TRBV13
TGTGCCAGCAGCTTAGTGGGGACTAGCGGGAGAGATACGCAGTATTTT
CASSLVGTSGRDTQYF
>TRBJ2-7|NA|once|TRBV12-3/TRBV12-4
TGTGCCAGCAGTTTACAACCAGGGTTCGAGCAGTACTTC
CASSLQPGFEQYF
>TRBJ1-1|NA|few|TRBV30
TGTGCCTCAGAATGGCAGTCTTCCACTGAAGCTTTCTTT
CASEWQSSTEAFF
>TRBJ1-4|TRBD1|NA|TRBV6-5
TGTGCCAGCAGACCGGACAGGGTCAATGAAAAACTGTTTTTT
CASRPDRVNEKLFF
>TRBJ2-7|TRBD1|NA|TRBV7-9
TGTGCCAGCAGCCGTACAGGGGTCGAGCAGTACTTC
CASSRTGVEQYF
>TRBJ2-7|NA|NA|TRBV5-6
TGTGCCAGCAGCTTTGCCCGAGGGATTTCTTCCCACGAGCAGTACTTC
CASSFARGISSHEQYF
>TRBJ2-2|TRBD2|NA|TRBV29-1
TGCAGCGTTGTTAGCGGGAGAATTGACGGGGAGCTGTTTTTT
CSVVSGRIDGELFF
>TRBJ2-3|NA|once|TRBV4-3
TGCGCCAGCAGCCAAGATGTCAGAACAGATACGCAGTATTTT
CASSQDVRTDTQYF
>TRBJ2-5|NA|NA|TRBV19
TGTGCCAGCCTTGGAGGATATCAAGAGACCCAGTACTTC
CASLGGYQETQYF
>TRBJ2-7|TRBD1|NA|TRBV6-5
TGTGCCAGCAGACTTCCGGGACAGGGCTACGAGCAGTACTTC
CASRLPGQGYEQYF
>TRBJ2-7|NA|NA|TRBV7-9
TGTGCCAGCAGCCGTCTCGGGGACTACGAGCAGTACTTC
CASSRLGDYEQYF
>TRBJ2-1|TRBD2|NA|TRBV5-8
TGTGCCAGCAGCTTTTCACTAGCGGGGATGAGCTCCTACAATGAGCAGTTCTTC
CASSFSLAGMSSYNEQFF
>TRBJ2-5|NA|NA|TRBV19
TGTGCCAGTAGTATCGGGGTGGGGAGAGAGACCCAGTACTTC
CASSIGVGRETQYF
>TRBJ1-5|TRBD1|once|TRBV18
TGTGCCAGCTCACTGACAGGGAAGGGCAATCAGCCCCAGCATTTT
CASSLTGKGNQPQHF
>TRBJ2-1|NA|NA|TRBV7-9
TGTGCCAGCAGCTTCAGATCCTACAATGAGCAGTTCTTC
CASSFRSYNEQFF
>TRBJ2-2|NA|NA|TRBV7-9
TGTGCCAGCAGGTACGAGATCAACACCGGGGAGCTGTTTTTT
CASRYEINTGELFF
>TRBJ2-2|NA|NA|TRBV3-1/TRBV3-2
TGTGCCAGCAGCCTCCTAGGAGGTCCCGGGGAGCTGTTTTTT
CASSLLGGPGELFF
>TRBJ2-5|TRBD2|NA|TRBV9
TGTGCCAGCAGCGTGGGACTAGCGGGGAGAGAGACCCAGTACTTC
CASSVGLAGRETQYF
>TRBJ2-2|NA|few|TRBV4-2
TGTGCCAGCAGCCAGCCCCCGCGGATCACCGGGGAGCTGTTTTTT
CASSQPPRITGELFF
>TRBJ2-7|TRBD1|few|TRBV7-8
TGTGCCAGCAGTATCGCCGGACAGGGGGCCTACGAGCAGTACTTC
CASSIAGQGAYEQYF
>TRBJ2-2|NA|NA|TRBV5-1
TGCGCCAGCAGCCTGGTAGACACCGGGGAGCTGTTTTTT
CASSLVDTGELFF
>TRBJ1-2|NA|NA|TRBV14
TGTGCCAGCAGCCAAGATAGTACAGGGACGTACTATGGCTACACCTTC
CASSQDSTGTYYGYTF
>TRBJ2-7|TRBD2|NA|TRBV7-2
TGTGCCAGCAGCCAAGAAGCGGGAGGGAACTACGAGCAGTACTTC
CASSQEAGGNYEQYF
>TRBJ2-1|TRBD2|NA|TRBV20-1
TGCAGTGCTAGTTCCCTAAGCGGGAAGCAGGATGAGCAGTTCTTC
CSASSLSGKQDEQFF
>TRBJ2-3|TRBD2|NA|TRBV7-2
TGTGCCAGCAGCTTAATGGTAGCGGGAGGGCCGTTGGATACGCAGTATTTT
CASSLMVAGGPLDTQYF
>TRBJ2-3|NA|NA|TRBV6-5
TGTGCCAGCAGTGACTCTGACAGTCATACGCAGTATTTT
CASSDSDSHTQYF
>TRBJ2-7|TRBD2|NA|TRBV4-2
TGTGCCAGCAGCCAGCTAGCGGGAGGGCTTGCCTACGAGCAGTACTTC
CASSQLAGGLAYEQYF
>TRBJ2-7|NA|NA|TRBV4-3
TGCGCCAGCAGCCAGGGGCGGGGGCCGTACGAGCAGTACTTC
CASSQGRGPYEQYF